This entry is about one T cell receptor beta chain. The sample is drawn from a study of blood T cell repertoires in COVID-19. Study background: There were acute and convalescent COVID-19 samples, and they came from the United States, Italy and Spain. PBMCs, B-cell-depleted T cells, or T cells provided the cDNA or gDNA that made up the material.

Source study methods: Amplification with reference gene primers provided the estimates of nucleated cell counts. TCRdb's copy holds only in-frame clones and misses some; the assay was immunoSEQ multiplex PCR. That table furnishes V, J and clone size, whereas the DNA furnished D and trimming. The table lists under 250,000 clones, about 84% of them singletons. Germline CDR1 and CDR2: SGHAT and FQNNGV. V lost 5 bases and J lost 6; bases outside the gene matches: 13. This CDR3 has 17 residues. Which cohort a participant joined came from the clinical history participants gave. Sample: PBMCs or T cells enriched from blood (not recorded which). The chain joins TRBV11-2 to TRBJ2-2, with 9 bases aligning to TRBD1. The sequence was obtained from a man in his thirties or forties with acute COVID-19. The CDR3 loop is CASSPMVGTGSSGELFF. The DNA for the CDR3 is TGTGCCAGCAGCCCCATGGTCGGGACAGGGAGTTCCGGGGAGCTGTTTTTT.